The clone carrying this T cell receptor beta chain was found many times. Its antigen is still unknown. Unique molecular identifiers were built into the TCRbeta library. Each CDR3 protein is one row after TCRdb ran MiXCR on the PCR reads. The repertoire holds more than 15,000 distinct CDR3 sequences, with 4.5% to 6.5% as singletons. V shed 5 bases and J 3 bases; nucleotides not matched to a gene: 7. CDR1 and CDR2 from the germline V gene are SGHDT and YYEEEE. CDR3 length: 15 residues. This sample is drawn from a study of T-cell reconstitution after alpha-beta-depleted transplantation in children. Regarding the study as a whole: The origin of high day-60 TCRbeta diversity in some patients lay in surviving recipient T cells and thymic progenitors. Several hundred expanded graft clones reportedly were the source of alpha-beta T cells about two months after transplant. A year had passed since transplant, and T-cell counts and diversity by then came mostly from newly produced T cells.

The chain joins TRBV5-6 to TRBJ2-1; 8 nucleotides agree with TRBD2. The clonotype was recovered from a boy between 10 and 17 years old with acute lymphoblastic leukemia, due to receive a stem cell transplant. The specimen comprised PBMCs, sampled before TCRalphabeta/CD19-depleted stem cell transplant. DNA for the CDR3: TGTGCCAGCAGTATACTAGCGGAATTCTACAATGAGCAGTTCTTC. This sequence encodes CASSILAEFYNEQFF.